This T cell receptor beta chain appears in the sequencing data of a study of graft-versus-host responses after intestinal transplantation. Overall study context: The transplants performed in recipients were multivisceral, liver-intestinal, or isolated intestinal. For two to four years after anti-thymocyte globulin induction, all recipients took tacrolimus and steroids.

Study-level findings and limits: Peak circulating GvH clone levels tracked with early post-transplant HvG declines.

Clones were read by immunoSEQ multiplex PCR, and TCRdb kept only the in-frame ones, dropping some. The sample contains around 90,000 clones, just under 95% of which appear only once. V was clipped by 3 bases and J by 3 bases; unmatched bases: 6. This CDR3 is 15 amino acids long. Germline loops: CDR1 SGHKS, CDR2 YYEKEE (reference sequence). The table lists this clone with a count of one. Its antigen is currently unknown. V and J are TRBV5-5 and TRBJ2-7, with 10 bases aligning to TRBD2. The TCR was taken from a human donor who was the organ donor for an intestinal transplant. The starting material was unstimulated CD8+ T cells sorted from spleen or lymph node cells, obtained before transplant. The CDR3: CASSSERGGVYEQYF. The CDR3 DNA follows: TGTGCCAGCAGCTCTGAGCGGGGGGGGGTCTACGAGCAGTACTTC.